The clone carrying this T cell receptor beta chain was detected many times. The CDR3 consists of 17 residues. The germline gives CDR1 SNHLY, CDR2 FYNNEI. V was trimmed by 6 bases and J by 4 bases, leaving 19 bases between them. The data derive from a study of Graves' ophthalmopathy and Graves' hyperthyroidism. Beta-chain TCR CDR3 regions were amplified from RNA transcripts. HTBI primers served in a first-round RT-PCR, which a second-round multiplex PCR followed. MiXCR, run by TCRdb on the multiplex PCR reads, gives a single entry per CDR3 protein. Among under 400,000 distinct CDR3 sequences listed, about 17% were seen once. Patients were diagnosed from clinical symptoms, serum thyroxine, TRAb, thyroid ultrasound and orbital computed tomography.

V and J are TRBV2 and TRBJ2-6, with D possibly being TRBD2 (6 bases). The sample consisted of peripheral blood. The sequence came from an adult man with Graves' ophthalmopathy. As DNA, the CDR3 is TGTGCCAGCAGAGCATCGAGGGAGGCTCGGGGGGCCAACGTCCTGACTTTC. Encoded protein: CASRASREARGANVLTF.